The rows below give T cell receptor beta chains drawn from one sample of a study of blood T cell repertoires in COVID-19. Sequencing used immunoSEQ multiplex PCR; TCRdb keeps in-frame clones, though not all of them. The profile shows fewer than 500,000 clones, 88% of them singletons. The sample consisted of PBMCs or T cells enriched from blood (not recorded which). These receptors were collected from a woman aged 25 to 39 with acute COVID-19. The CDR3 runs from the conserved cysteine through the conserved F or W. A D gene is named only where the DNA matches it firmly. Part of the rows lack a size; the others show once, few, many or a class for expanded clones.

cdr3_aa cdr3_nt d_call clone_size j_call v_call
CASSLRFQGEVREKLFF TGTGCCAGCAGCCTCCGGTTCCAGGGGGAAGTACGTGAAAAACTGTTTTTT TRBD1 NA TRBJ1-4 TRBV7-8
CASSLDGGGQPQHF TGTGCCAGCAGCTTAGATGGGGGAGGTCAGCCCCAGCATTTT NA NA TRBJ1-5 TRBV11-3
CASSLSTPYNEQFF TGTGCCAGCAGCTTGAGTACTCCATACAATGAGCAGTTCTTC NA NA TRBJ2-1 TRBV5-6
CASREPAASNTIYF TGCGCCAGCAGGGAGCCAGCGGCCTCAAACACCATATATTTT NA NA TRBJ1-3 TRBV5-1
CASSIDRGENTEAFF TGTGCCAGTAGTATCGACAGGGGGGAGAACACTGAAGCTTTCTTT TRBD1 NA TRBJ1-1 TRBV19
CASSVASGNTEAFF TGTGCCAGCAGCGTAGCGTCGGGGAACACTGAAGCTTTCTTT NA NA TRBJ1-1 TRBV9
CASRVGTGDYGYTF TGTGCCAGCAGGGTCGGAACAGGGGACTATGGCTACACCTTC TRBD1 NA TRBJ1-2 TRBV6-5
CASSPDSHEQFF TGTGCCAGCTCACCGGACAGTCATGAGCAGTTCTTC NA NA TRBJ2-1 TRBV18
CASRIYRGLSGNTIYF TGTGCCAGCAGGATTTACAGGGGGCTCTCTGGAAACACCATATATTTT TRBD1 NA TRBJ1-3 TRBV14
CASSLLGQGWETQYF TGTGCCAGCAGCTTATTGGGACAGGGGTGGGAGACCCAGTACTTC TRBD1 once TRBJ2-5 TRBV7-2
CASSDSGGGTYNEQFF TGTGCCAGCAGTGACTCGGGCGGGGGCACCTACAATGAGCAGTTCTTC NA NA TRBJ2-1 TRBV6-4
CASSFDRDEQYF TGTGCCAGCAGCTTCGACAGGGACGAGCAGTACTTC TRBD1 NA TRBJ2-7 TRBV5-6
CATSREVGQFNTDTQYF TGTGCCACCAGCAGAGAAGTGGGACAGTTCAACACAGATACGCAGTATTTT TRBD1 NA TRBJ2-3 TRBV15
CASSQARSGNTIYF TGTGCCAGCAGCCAAGCTAGGTCTGGAAACACCATATATTTT NA NA TRBJ1-3 TRBV14
CASSPGEDRGYTEAFF TGCGCCAGCAGCCCCGGGGAGGACAGGGGGTACACTGAAGCTTTCTTT TRBD1 NA TRBJ1-1 TRBV5-1
CASRSLPGQEYEQYF TGTGCCAGCAGATCCTTACCGGGACAGGAATACGAGCAGTACTTC TRBD1 NA TRBJ2-7 TRBV27
CASSFGGTTGNTIYF TGTGCCAGCAGCTTTGGCGGGACTACTGGAAACACCATATATTTT NA NA TRBJ1-3 TRBV5-4
CASSQESSWGGGNGYTF TGCGCCAGCAGCCAAGAATCGTCGTGGGGTGGAGGGAATGGCTACACCTTC NA NA TRBJ1-2 TRBV4-3
CASSQELGNTEAFF TGTGCCAGCAGCCAAGAACTAGGGAACACTGAAGCTTTCTTT NA NA TRBJ1-1 TRBV3-1/TRBV3-2
CASSLQAGGYNEQFF TGTGCCAGCAGCTTACAAGCGGGAGGTTACAATGAGCAGTTCTTC TRBD2 NA TRBJ2-1 TRBV7-3
CASRFPGVGNQPQHF TGTGCCAGCAGGTTCCCAGGGGTGGGCAATCAGCCCCAGCATTTT NA NA TRBJ1-5 TRBV5-8
CASSLGRGEVNTEAFF TGTGCCAGCAGCTTAGGTAGAGGGGAGGTTAACACTGAAGCTTTCTTT NA NA TRBJ1-1 TRBV11-3
CASSQLSGGEQFF TGTGCCAGCAGCCAACTTAGCGGGGGTGAGCAGTTCTTC TRBD2 NA TRBJ2-1 TRBV3-1/TRBV3-2
CASSLLGTGDEKLFF TGTGCCAGCAGCTTACTCGGGACAGGGGATGAAAAACTGTTTTTT TRBD1 NA TRBJ1-4 TRBV5-5
CASSVRAGGDEQYF TGTGCCAGCAGCGTAAGGGCAGGGGGCGATGAGCAGTACTTC TRBD1 NA TRBJ2-7 TRBV9
CASSQTRHNGYTF TGTGCCAGCAGTCAAACTAGGCATAATGGCTACACCTTC NA NA TRBJ1-2 TRBV27
CASSKVPVNTEAFF TGTGCCAGCAGCAAAGTCCCGGTGAACACTGAAGCTTTCTTT NA NA TRBJ1-1 TRBV21-1
CASKHIGQGDYGYTF TGTGCCAGTAAGCATATCGGCCAGGGTGACTATGGCTACACCTTC NA NA TRBJ1-2 TRBV6-6
CAISVYPGEKLFF TGTGCCATCAGTGTGTATCCAGGGGAAAAACTGTTTTTT NA NA TRBJ1-4 TRBV10-3
CASSLGAGGKGYTF TGTGCCAGCAGCTTAGGGGCAGGGGGCAAAGGCTACACCTTC TRBD1 NA TRBJ1-2 TRBV7-9
CASSITRGTEAFF TGTGCCAGTAGTATTACACGGGGAACTGAAGCTTTCTTT NA NA TRBJ1-1 TRBV19
CASSLAIVDRGRSSYNSPLHF TGTGCCAGCAGCTTAGCTATCGTGGACAGGGGCCGGAGCTCCTATAATTCACCCCTCCACTTT TRBD1 NA TRBJ1-6 TRBV7-8
CATSNRDRGVKAGELFF TGTGCCACCAGTAACCGGGACAGGGGGGTCAAGGCCGGGGAGCTGTTTTTT TRBD1 NA TRBJ2-2 TRBV24-1
CASSRGGAGSNYGYTF TGTGCCAGCAGCCGCGGGGGCGCGGGCTCGAACTATGGCTACACCTTC NA NA TRBJ1-2 TRBV5-6
CASRDIRDNSPLHF TGTGCCAGCAGGGACATACGGGATAATTCACCCCTCCACTTT NA few TRBJ1-6 TRBV2
CASSSGLSGNTIYF TGCGCCAGCAGCTCGGGACTCTCTGGAAACACCATATATTTT NA NA TRBJ1-3 TRBV5-1
CAQPGQGPRTDTQYF TGTGCCCAGCCTGGACAGGGGCCGAGAACAGATACGCAGTATTTT TRBD1 NA TRBJ2-3 TRBV19
CASSYRGENTEAFF TGTGCCAGCAGCTACCGGGGGGAGAACACTGAAGCTTTCTTT NA NA TRBJ1-1 TRBV2
CASSIVHNSGTQYF TGTGCCAGCAGTATTGTTCACAACTCGGGGACCCAGTACTTC NA NA TRBJ2-5 TRBV6-2/TRBV6-3
CASSQSGGTSRGELFF TGTGCCAGCAGCCAGTCCGGCGGGACCAGCCGCGGGGAGCTGTTTTTT NA NA TRBJ2-2 TRBV11-2
CASSQTTGGRITNYGYTF TGTGCCAGCAGCCAGACTACCGGGGGGCGCATCACTAACTATGGCTACACCTTC NA NA TRBJ1-2 TRBV11-2
CASRYPARDRDSGANVLTF TGTGCCAGCAGGTATCCCGCCCGGGACAGGGACTCTGGGGCCAACGTCCTGACTTTC TRBD1 NA TRBJ2-6 TRBV7-8
CASSLSAGTGPSDTQYF TGTGCCAGCAGTCTCTCCGCCGGGACAGGGCCATCAGATACGCAGTATTTT TRBD1 NA TRBJ2-3 TRBV27
CASSLGATYEQYF TGTGCCAGCAGCTTAGGGGCAACTTACGAGCAGTACTTC NA NA TRBJ2-7 TRBV7-9
CASSFGGPGNTIYF TGCGCCAGCAGCTTCGGAGGGCCTGGAAACACCATATATTTT NA few TRBJ1-3 TRBV5-1
CASSLEGGGTEAFF TGTGCCAGCAGTTTAGAAGGAGGCGGCACTGAAGCTTTCTTT NA NA TRBJ1-1 TRBV27
CASSQGSVGATEAFF TGTGCCAGCAGCCAAGGCTCGGTTGGGGCCACTGAAGCTTTCTTT NA NA TRBJ1-1 TRBV3-1/TRBV3-2
CASGGISKGDLMGEAFF TGTGCTAGTGGTGGGATATCCAAGGGGGACCTAATGGGGGAAGCTTTCTTT NA NA TRBJ1-1 TRBV12-5
CASSLTGTANQPQHF TGTGCCAGCAGCTTGACCGGGACAGCTAATCAGCCCCAGCATTTT TRBD1 NA TRBJ1-5 TRBV7-9
CASSLEMRGTTEAFF TGTGCCAGCAGTCTCGAGATGCGGGGGACCACTGAAGCTTTCTTT NA once TRBJ1-1 TRBV6-5
CASSPRVYTEAFF TGTGCCAGCAGCCCCAGGGTTTACACTGAAGCTTTCTTT NA NA TRBJ1-1 TRBV11-2